This entry concerns a single T cell receptor (beta chain). The antigen is not known. These data are taken from a study of cytomegalovirus exposure and HLA in healthy donors. Study-wide findings and caveats: Later analysis suggested links between common viral pathogens and several top significant clusters.

The PCR had 60 Vbeta and 13 Jbeta primers. TCRdb keeps only in-frame clones here, not all; method: immunoSEQ multiplex PCR. The sample holds around 200,000 clones, roughly four fifths seen once. Healthy donors of bone marrow made up the group. The ends lost 3 bases at V and 1 base at J; junction bases unmatched: 1. The CDR3 loop spans 15 amino acids. Germline CDR1 and CDR2: SGHAT and FQNNGV. Source material: PBMCs. This receptor was obtained from a girl under 18 in good health and CMV-seronegative. The chain couples TRBV11-2 to TRBJ2-2, with TRBD1 identical over 8 bases. The CDR3 loop is CASSLTGVNTGELFF. The CDR3 coding sequence is TGTGCCAGCAGCTTGACAGGGGTGAACACCGGGGAGCTGTTTTTT.